Each of the 24 T cell receptor beta chains below was sequenced from the same sample in a study of regulatory T cells in long-lasting Graves disease. Described time point: newly diagnosed GD, antithyroid drugs for less than 3 months. Construction of the TCR library relied on RNA isolated from PBMCs. Construction of the TCR beta libraries employed iRepertoire HTBI primers in conjunction with Arm-PCR of CDR3 regions. TCRdb re-called the multiplex PCR reads with MiXCR, one entry per CDR3 protein. This sample carries hundreds of thousands of distinct CDR3 sequences, about 16% of them seen once, and the ten largest clones take under 20%. The same data also contributed to another study, on T cells in Graves' hyperthyroidism and ophthalmopathy.

The sample consisted of peripheral blood mononuclear cells (PBMCs), taken at new diagnosis, from a patient treated with antithyroid drugs. All receptors derive from a young woman with Graves disease.

This clonotype has only a few counts. This chain links TRBV10-3 with TRBJ2-1, with a weak D call TRBD2 (6 bases). Germline CDR1 and CDR2: ENHRY and SYGVKD. The CDR3 is made up of 14 amino acids. V was pared by 10 bases and J by 7 bases, with 20 bases between. The CDR3 DNA reads TGTGCCACGGGCCAAACCGGGAGTGGGAATGAGCAGTTCTTC. Encoded protein: CATGQTGSGNEQFF.

The CDR3 DNA follows: TGTGCCAGCAGTGAAGTGACAGGGCCTAACTATGGCTACACCTTC. Protein: CASSEVTGPNYGYTF. The chain joins TRBV6-1 to TRBJ1-2, with 7 bases fitting TRBD1. The germline V gene has CDR1 MNHNS and CDR2 SASEGT. The CDR3 contains 15 residues. The trim removed 1 base at V and 0 bases at J, leaving 2 bases unmatched.

This clonotype was observed many times. V and J are TRBV12-3 or TRBV12-4 and TRBJ1-1, with unresolved D. The CDR3 runs to 14 residues. Trimming removed 0 bases at V and 3 bases at J, with 8 bases between. In DNA, the CDR3 is TGTGCCAGCAGTTTAGCGGGTCGGGACACTGAAGCTTTCTTT. Its translation is CASSLAGRDTEAFF.

This clonotype was found many times. V is TRBV15 and J is TRBJ2-5, with D perhaps TRBD2 (5 bases). V lost 0 bases and J 4 bases, leaving 12 bases between the germline ends. From germline, CDR1 is LNHNV and CDR2 YYDKDF (reference sequence). The CDR3 extends over 15 amino acids. CDR3 nucleotide sequence: TGTGCCACCAGCAGAGAAGGGAACAGCGGAGAGACCCAGTACTTC. Its translation: CATSREGNSGETQYF.

Comment on this clonotype: With a much larger clone just one base away, this may be a read error. V gene TRBV6-2 or TRBV6-3 combines with J gene TRBJ1-2; D remains unclear. The CDR3 length is 14 residues. Germline V lookup: CDR1 MNHEY, CDR2 SVGEGT. This CDR3 is CASGYTEANYGYTF. DNA of the CDR3: TGTGCCAGCGGTTACACCGAAGCTAACTATGGCTACACCTTC.

This clonotype was seen a few times. The chain carries TRBV6-2 or TRBV6-3 and TRBJ1-2; D uncertain. V lost 5 bases, J lost 8 bases, and 18 bases lay in between. Germline CDR1 MNHEY, CDR2 SVGEGT. CDR3 length: 14 residues. In DNA form, the CDR3 reads TGTGCCAGCAGTGAAATGGCTGCCAAGATGGGCTACACCTTC. Residues: CASSEMAAKMGYTF.

This clonotype was counted at least ten times. This rearrangement joins TRBV12-3 or TRBV12-4 to TRBJ2-5, with no clear D. The CDR3 consists of 16 residues. Trimming took 2 bases from V and 0 from J, leaving 13 bases between them. Here the CDR3 reads CASSLNGQINQETQYF. The DNA for the CDR3 is TGTGCCAGCAGTTTAAACGGCCAGATTAACCAAGAGACCCAGTACTTC.

This clonotype occurred many times. This chain uses TRBV28 with TRBJ2-3, with TRBD2 matching over 10 bases. CDR1 and CDR2 from the germline V gene are MDHEN and SYDVKM. V lost 3 bases and J lost 3; bases outside the gene matches: 9. The CDR3 spans 17 residues. CDR3 coding DNA: TGTGCCAGCAGTTTGAGCGGGGCTAGCGGGAGTACAGATACGCAGTATTTT. Protein sequence: CASSLSGASGSTDTQYF. Full variable domain (remainder filled in from reference TRBV28 and TRBJ2-3): DVKVTQSSRYLVKRTGEKVFLECVQDMDHENMFWYRQDPGLGLRLIYFSYDVKMKEKGDIPEGYSVSREKKERFSLILESASTNQTSMYLCASSLSGASGSTDTQYFGPGTRLTVL.

The chain joins TRBV2 to TRBJ2-7; maybe TRBD1 (6 bases). Germline V lookup: CDR1 SNHLY, CDR2 FYNNEI. CDR3 length: 13 residues. Trimming cost V 6 bases and J 2 bases, with 11 bases left between them. CDR3 DNA sequence: TGTGCCAGCAGACCGGGACAAGCCTACGAGCAGTACTTC. As protein: CASRPGQAYEQYF.

This clonotype has a handful of counts. The rearrangement links TRBV28 to TRBJ2-3; TRBD2 aligns across 10 bases. The CDR3 has 16 amino acids. V trimming: 8 bases; J trimming: 5 bases; junction bases outside the gene matches: 13. Germline V gives CDR1 MDHEN, CDR2 SYDVKM. The CDR3 bases are TGTGCCAGCCAGCAAGGCCAGCGGGAGGGCCAAGATACGCAGTATTTT. It codes for CASQQGQREGQDTQYF.

This clonotype has more than one count but fewer than ten. The rearrangement links TRBV5-1 to TRBJ2-7, with D maybe TRBD1 (6 bases). Germline assignment: CDR1 SGHRS and CDR2 YFSETQ. The V end lost 4 bases, the J end lost 3 bases, and 11 bases lay between the germline ends. The CDR3 sequence is 13 residues long. Written as DNA, the CDR3 is TGCGCCAGCAGCCGACAGGACAACTACGAGCAGTACTTC. Its translation is CASSRQDNYEQYF. The whole variable domain, filled in from reference TRBV5-1 and TRBJ2-7, reads KAGVTQTPRYLIKTRGQQVTLSCSPISGHRSVSWYQQTPGQGLQFLFEYFSETQRNKGNFPGRFSGRQFSNSRSEMNVSTLELGDSALYLCASSRQDNYEQYFGPGTRLTVT.

The gene calls are TRBV6-1 and TRBJ1-5, with D possibly TRBD1 on 6 matching bases. Germline V gives CDR1 MNHNS, CDR2 SASEGT. The ends were cut back, 5 bases at V and 3 bases at J, with 11 bases in the middle. The CDR3 covers 14 residues. The CDR3 sequence: CASSTGIYNQPQHF. In DNA form, the CDR3 reads TGTGCCAGCAGTACAGGGATTTACAATCAGCCCCAGCATTTT.

This clonotype turned up a few times. V usage is TRBV6-2 or TRBV6-3 and J usage is TRBJ2-7; a possible D gene is TRBD1 (6 bases). This CDR3 region has 13 residues. Trimming left V 10 bases short and J 2 bases short, with 15 bases between. Germline lookup yields CDR1 MNHEY and CDR2 SVGEGT. CDR3 sequence: CATRGDITYEQYF. DNA of the CDR3: TGTGCCACCAGAGGGGACATAACCTACGAGCAGTACTTC.

This clonotype was observed many times. The CDR3 reads CASSLAGAAHMNTEAFF. The CDR3 bases are TGCGCCAGCAGCTTGGCAGGGGCCGCTCACATGAACACTGAAGCTTTCTTT. The chain is built from TRBV5-1 and TRBJ1-1; D might be TRBD1 (6 bases). CDR3 length: 17 amino acids. CDR1 SGHRS and CDR2 YFSETQ come from the germline V gene. V was cut by 0 bases and J by 0 bases, with 15 bases left in between.

This clonotype was counted many times. The chain recombines TRBV20-1 with TRBJ2-3; 13 positions agree with TRBD2. The V segment lost 5 bases and the J segment 1 base; nucleotides outside the gene matches: 9. CDR3 length: 17 residues. In germline, CDR1 is DFQATT, CDR2 SNEGSKA (reference sequence). This CDR3 is CSARGTSGMGGTDTQYF. CDR3 bases: TGCAGTGCTCGAGGGACTAGCGGGATGGGAGGCACAGATACGCAGTATTTT.

This sequence joins TRBV28 and TRBJ1-2; D call uncertain. The V end was cut by 7 bases, the J end by 8 bases, with 11 bases between. The CDR3 has 11 amino acids. The germline CDR1 and CDR2 sequences are MDHEN and SYDVKM. The CDR3 nucleotides are TGTGCCAGCAAGCTGGGCGGCGGCTACACCTTC. This codes for CASKLGGGYTF.

The gene calls are TRBV6-2 or TRBV6-3 and TRBJ2-3; TRBD2 is a possible D gene (5 bases). V gave up 0 bases and J gave up 6 bases, with 16 bases separating them. This CDR3 has 16 residues. Per the germline V gene, CDR1 is MNHEY and CDR2 is SVGEGT. The CDR3 sequence is CASSYSEEPEIDTQYF. CDR3 sequence (DNA): TGTGCCAGCAGTTACTCGGAGGAGCCGGAAATTGATACGCAGTATTTT.

The chain is built from TRBV27 and TRBJ1-1; 9 positions agree with TRBD1. Germline CDR1 MNHEY, CDR2 SMNVEV (reference sequence). There are 15 residues in the CDR3. With 3 bases clipped from V and 4 bases from J, the junction kept 6 bases outside the gene matches. CDR3 in amino acids: CASSFYPTGGTEAFF. The DNA for the CDR3 is TGTGCCAGCAGTTTTTACCCGACAGGGGGCACTGAAGCTTTCTTT.

This clonotype was observed a handful of times. The CDR3 here is CASSHLGLTGELFF. The CDR3 DNA sequence: TGTGCCAGCAGCCATCTCGGACTGACCGGGGAGCTGTTTTTT. The chain joins TRBV3-1 to TRBJ2-2; TRBD2 might be the D (5 bases). Germline V gene sequence: CDR1 LGHDT, CDR2 YNNKEL (reference sequence). V was shortened by 3 bases and J by 5 bases, with 10 bases between the two germline ends. This CDR3 contains 14 residues.

This CDR3 is CASSLSGTEFYNEQFF. CDR3 nucleotide sequence: TGCGCCAGCAGCTTATCCGGGACAGAATTCTACAATGAGCAGTTCTTC. The J gene is TRBJ2-1, the V gene TRBV5-1, with 7 bases matching TRBD1. Germline lookup yields CDR1 SGHRS and CDR2 YFSETQ. The CDR3 runs to 16 residues. With V trimmed by 2 bases and J by 3 bases, 8 bases remained unmatched.

This clonotype occurred a few times. V gene TRBV19 combines with J gene TRBJ2-6, with D perhaps TRBD2 (5 bases). CDR3 size: 16 residues. V lost 3 bases and J lost 0, with 9 bases in between. Germline CDR1 LNHDA, CDR2 SQIVND (reference sequence). CDR3 nucleotides: TGTGCCAGTAGTATCACGGGGAGCTCTGGGGCCAACGTCCTGACTTTC. This gives the protein CASSITGSSGANVLTF.

As to this clonotype: One base away lies a much larger clone, so this may be a sequencing read error. This CDR3 fails to terminate in the conserved phenylalanine or tryptophan, so it likely reflects a read error. This chain connects TRBV7-9 to TRBJ1-1, with TRBD1 identical over 8 bases. Trimming at V came to 5 bases and at J to 5 bases, leaving 7 bases not matched to a gene. This CDR3 contains 14 residues. Germline V gives CDR1 SEHNR, CDR2 FQNEAQ (reference sequence). The CDR3 loop is CASSATGAGTEAFL. The DNA of the CDR3 is TGTGCCAGCAGCGCGACAGGGGCAGGGACTGAAGCTTTCCTT.

In its sample, this clonotype was seen a few times. The chain has TRBV29-1 and TRBJ2-7, with 8 bases identical to TRBD2. The V segment lost 6 bases and the J segment 0 bases; nucleotides outside the gene matches: 10. CDR1 is SQVTM, CDR2 ANQGSEA, per germline. CDR3 size: 15 residues. The CDR3 DNA is TGCAGCGTCCCAAATACTAGCGGAGGCTCCTACGAGCAGTACTTC. Translation gives CSVPNTSGGSYEQYF.

The chain carries TRBV6-5 and TRBJ1-1, with 9 bases that match TRBD1. From germline, CDR1 is MNHEY and CDR2 SVGAGI. Germline trimming cut 2 bases from V and 4 bases from J; bases unmatched to any gene: 11. The CDR3 runs to 17 residues. The chain's CDR3 is CASSYKFTGGAGTEAFF. The CDR3 DNA follows: TGTGCCAGCAGTTACAAATTCACAGGGGGCGCGGGCACTGAAGCTTTCTTT.